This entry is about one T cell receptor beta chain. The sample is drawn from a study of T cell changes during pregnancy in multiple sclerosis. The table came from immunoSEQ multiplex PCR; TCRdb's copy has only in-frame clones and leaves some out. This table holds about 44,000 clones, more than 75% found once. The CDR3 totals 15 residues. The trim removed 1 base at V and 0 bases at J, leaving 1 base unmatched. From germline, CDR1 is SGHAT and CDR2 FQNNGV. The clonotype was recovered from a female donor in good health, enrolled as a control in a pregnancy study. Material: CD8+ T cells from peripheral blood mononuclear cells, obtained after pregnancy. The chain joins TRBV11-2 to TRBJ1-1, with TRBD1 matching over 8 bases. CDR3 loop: CASSLVTGVNTEAFF. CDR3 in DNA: TGTGCCAGCAGCTTAGTGACAGGGGTGAACACTGAAGCTTTCTTT.